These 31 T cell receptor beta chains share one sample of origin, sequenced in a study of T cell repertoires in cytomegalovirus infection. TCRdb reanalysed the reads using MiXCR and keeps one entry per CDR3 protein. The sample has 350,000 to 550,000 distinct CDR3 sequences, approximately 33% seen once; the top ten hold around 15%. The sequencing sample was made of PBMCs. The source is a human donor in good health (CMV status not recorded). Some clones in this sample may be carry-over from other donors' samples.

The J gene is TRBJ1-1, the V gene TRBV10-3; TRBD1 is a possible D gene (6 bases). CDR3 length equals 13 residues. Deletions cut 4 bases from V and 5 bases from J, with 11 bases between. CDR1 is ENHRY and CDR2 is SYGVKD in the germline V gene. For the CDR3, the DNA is TGTGCCATCAGTGTCAACAGGGAAACTGAAGCTTTCTTT. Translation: CAISVNRETEAFF.

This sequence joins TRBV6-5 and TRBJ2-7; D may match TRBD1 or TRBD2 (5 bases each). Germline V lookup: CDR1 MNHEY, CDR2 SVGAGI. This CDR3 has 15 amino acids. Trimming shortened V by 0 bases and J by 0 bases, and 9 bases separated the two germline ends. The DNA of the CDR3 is TGTGCCAGCAGTTACTCGACAGCGGACTCCTACGAGCAGTACTTC. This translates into CASSYSTADSYEQYF.

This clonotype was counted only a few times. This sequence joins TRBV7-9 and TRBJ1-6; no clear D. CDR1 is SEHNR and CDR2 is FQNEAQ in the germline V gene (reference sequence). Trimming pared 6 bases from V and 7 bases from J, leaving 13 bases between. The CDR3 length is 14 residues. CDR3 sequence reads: CASREDVPNSPLHF. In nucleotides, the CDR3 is TGTGCCAGCAGGGAGGATGTCCCGAATTCACCCCTCCACTTT.

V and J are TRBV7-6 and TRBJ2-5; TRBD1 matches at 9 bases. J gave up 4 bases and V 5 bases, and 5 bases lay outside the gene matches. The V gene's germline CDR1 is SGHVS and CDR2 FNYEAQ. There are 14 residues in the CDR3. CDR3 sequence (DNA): TGTGCCAGCAGCGTCTGGACAGGGGTAGAGACCCAGTACTTC. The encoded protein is CASSVWTGVETQYF.

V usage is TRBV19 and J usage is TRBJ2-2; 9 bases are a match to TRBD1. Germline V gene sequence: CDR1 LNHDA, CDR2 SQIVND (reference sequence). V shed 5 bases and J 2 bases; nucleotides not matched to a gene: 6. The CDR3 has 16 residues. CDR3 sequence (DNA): TGTGCCAGTAGTGATACACAGGGGGCAAACACCGGGGAGCTGTTTTTT. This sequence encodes CASSDTQGANTGELFF.

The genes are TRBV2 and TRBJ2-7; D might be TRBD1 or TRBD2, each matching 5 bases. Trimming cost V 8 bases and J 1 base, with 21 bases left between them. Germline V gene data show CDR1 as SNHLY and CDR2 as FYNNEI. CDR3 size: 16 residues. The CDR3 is CASFNPGTADSYEQYF. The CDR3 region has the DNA TGTGCCAGCTTCAATCCCGGGACGGCCGATTCCTACGAGCAGTACTTC. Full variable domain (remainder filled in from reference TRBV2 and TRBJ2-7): EPEVTQTPSHQVTQMGQEVILRCVPISNHLYFYWYRQILGQKVEFLVSFYNNEISEKSEIFDDQFSVERPDGSNFTLKIRSTKLEDSAMYFCASFNPGTADSYEQYFGPGTRLTVT.

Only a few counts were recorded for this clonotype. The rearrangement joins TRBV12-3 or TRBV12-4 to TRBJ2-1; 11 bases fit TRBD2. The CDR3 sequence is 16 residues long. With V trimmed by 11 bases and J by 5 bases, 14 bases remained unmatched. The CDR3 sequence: CARTPVSGGEDNEQFF. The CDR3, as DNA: TGTGCCCGAACTCCGGTTAGCGGGGGGGAAGACAATGAGCAGTTCTTC.

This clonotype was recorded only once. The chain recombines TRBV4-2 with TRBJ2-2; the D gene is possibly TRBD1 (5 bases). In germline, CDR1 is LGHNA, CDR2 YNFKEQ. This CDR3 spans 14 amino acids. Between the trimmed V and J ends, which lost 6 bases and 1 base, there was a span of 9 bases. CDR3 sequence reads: CASRPGRNTGELFF. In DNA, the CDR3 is TGTGCCAGCAGGCCAGGGCGGAACACCGGGGAGCTGTTTTTT.

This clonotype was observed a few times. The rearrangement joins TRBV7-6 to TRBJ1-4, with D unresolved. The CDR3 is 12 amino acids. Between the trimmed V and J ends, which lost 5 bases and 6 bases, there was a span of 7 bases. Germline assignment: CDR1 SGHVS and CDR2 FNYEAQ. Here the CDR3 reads CASSAGDEKLFF. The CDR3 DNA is TGTGCCAGCAGCGCCGGGGATGAAAAACTGTTTTTT.

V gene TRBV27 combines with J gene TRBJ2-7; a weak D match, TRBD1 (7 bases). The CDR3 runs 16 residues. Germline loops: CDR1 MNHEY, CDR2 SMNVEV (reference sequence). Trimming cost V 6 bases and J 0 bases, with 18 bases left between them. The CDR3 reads CASSSGGGVSSYEQYF. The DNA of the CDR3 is TGTGCCAGCAGCTCTGGAGGGGGCGTGAGCTCCTACGAGCAGTACTTC.

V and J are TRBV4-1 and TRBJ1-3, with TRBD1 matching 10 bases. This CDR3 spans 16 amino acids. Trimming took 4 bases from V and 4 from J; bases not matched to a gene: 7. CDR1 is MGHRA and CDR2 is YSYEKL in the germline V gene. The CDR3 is CASSRGGDRGGNTIYF. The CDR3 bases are TGCGCCAGCAGCCGAGGGGGGGACAGGGGAGGAAACACCATATATTTT.

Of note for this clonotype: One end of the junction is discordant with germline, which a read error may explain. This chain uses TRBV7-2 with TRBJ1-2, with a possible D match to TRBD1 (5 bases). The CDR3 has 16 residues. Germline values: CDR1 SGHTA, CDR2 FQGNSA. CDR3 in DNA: TGTGCAAGCAGCCAAGAGAGGGACCTGCCTAACTATGTCTACACCTTC. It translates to CASSQERDLPNYVYTF.

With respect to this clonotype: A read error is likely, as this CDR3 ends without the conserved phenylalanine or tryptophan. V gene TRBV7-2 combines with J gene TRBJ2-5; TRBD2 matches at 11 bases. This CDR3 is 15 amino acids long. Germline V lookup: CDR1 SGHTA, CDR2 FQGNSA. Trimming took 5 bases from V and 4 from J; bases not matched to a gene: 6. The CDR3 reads CASSLTSGGGETQYV. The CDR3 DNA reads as TGTGCCAGCAGCCTCACTAGCGGGGGTGGAGAGACCCAGTACGTC.

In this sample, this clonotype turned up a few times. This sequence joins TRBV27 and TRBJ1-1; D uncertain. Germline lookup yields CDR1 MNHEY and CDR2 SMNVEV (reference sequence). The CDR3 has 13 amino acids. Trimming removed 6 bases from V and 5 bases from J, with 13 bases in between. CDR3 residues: CASRGRGRTEAFF. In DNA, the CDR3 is TGTGCCAGCAGGGGCCGGGGAAGGACTGAAGCTTTCTTT.

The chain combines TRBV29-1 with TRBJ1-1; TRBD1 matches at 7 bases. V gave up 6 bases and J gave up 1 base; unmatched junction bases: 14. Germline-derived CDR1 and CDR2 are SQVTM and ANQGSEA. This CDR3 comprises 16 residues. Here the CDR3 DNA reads TGCAGCGTAGGGAGGATAGGGGGCCGAAGGAACACTGAAGCTTTCTTT. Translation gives CSVGRIGGRRNTEAFF.

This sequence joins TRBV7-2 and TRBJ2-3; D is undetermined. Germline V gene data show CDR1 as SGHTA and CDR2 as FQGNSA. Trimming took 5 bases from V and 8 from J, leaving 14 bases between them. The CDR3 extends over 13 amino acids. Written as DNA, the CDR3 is TGTGCCAGCAGCACCTCGCAAAGGGTTACGCAGTATTTT. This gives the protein CASSTSQRVTQYF.

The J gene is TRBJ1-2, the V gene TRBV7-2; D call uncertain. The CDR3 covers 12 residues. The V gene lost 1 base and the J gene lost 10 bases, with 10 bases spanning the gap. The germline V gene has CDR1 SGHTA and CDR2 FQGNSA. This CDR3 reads CASSLERVFYTF. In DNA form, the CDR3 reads TGTGCCAGCAGCTTAGAGCGAGTTTTCTACACCTTC.

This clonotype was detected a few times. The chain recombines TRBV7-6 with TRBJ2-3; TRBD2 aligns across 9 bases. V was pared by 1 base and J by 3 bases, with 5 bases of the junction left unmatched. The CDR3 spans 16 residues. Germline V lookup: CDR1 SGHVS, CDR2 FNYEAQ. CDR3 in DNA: TGTGCCAGCAGCTTAGGTCCAGCGGGGGGTACAGATACGCAGTATTTT. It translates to CASSLGPAGGTDTQYF.

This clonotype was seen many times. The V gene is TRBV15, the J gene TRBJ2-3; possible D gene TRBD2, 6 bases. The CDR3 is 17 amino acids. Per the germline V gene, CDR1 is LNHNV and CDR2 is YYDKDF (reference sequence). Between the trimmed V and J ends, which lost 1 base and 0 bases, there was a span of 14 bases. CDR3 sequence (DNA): TGTGCCACCAGCAGAGTCCTTAGCGGACCTAGCACAGATACGCAGTATTTT. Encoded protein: CATSRVLSGPSTDTQYF.

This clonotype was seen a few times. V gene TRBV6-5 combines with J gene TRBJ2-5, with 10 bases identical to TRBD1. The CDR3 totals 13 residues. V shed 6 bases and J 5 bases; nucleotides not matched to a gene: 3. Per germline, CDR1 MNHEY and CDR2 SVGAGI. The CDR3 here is CASRTGGLETQYF. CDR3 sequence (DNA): TGTGCCAGCAGGACAGGGGGCCTGGAGACCCAGTACTTC.

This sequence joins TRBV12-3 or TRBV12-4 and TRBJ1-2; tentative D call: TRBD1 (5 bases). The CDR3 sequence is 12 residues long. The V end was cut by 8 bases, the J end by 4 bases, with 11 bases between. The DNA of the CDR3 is TGTGCCAGCGAGGGAAGGGGCTATGGCTACACCTTC. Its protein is CASEGRGYGYTF.

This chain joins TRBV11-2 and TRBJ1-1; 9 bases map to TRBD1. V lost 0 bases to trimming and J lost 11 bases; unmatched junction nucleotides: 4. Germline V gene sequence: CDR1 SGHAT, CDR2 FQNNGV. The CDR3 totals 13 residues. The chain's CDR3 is CASSLEQGAEAFF. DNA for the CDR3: TGTGCCAGCAGCTTAGAACAGGGGGCAGAGGCTTTCTTT.

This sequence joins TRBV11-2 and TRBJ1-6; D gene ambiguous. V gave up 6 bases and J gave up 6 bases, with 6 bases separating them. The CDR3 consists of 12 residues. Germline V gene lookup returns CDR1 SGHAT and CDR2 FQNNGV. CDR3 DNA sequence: TGTGCCAGCAGTAGTTCTAATTCACCCCTCCACTTT. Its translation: CASSSSNSPLHF. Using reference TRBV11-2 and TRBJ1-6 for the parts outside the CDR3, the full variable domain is EAGVAQSPRYKIIEKRQSVAFWCNPISGHATLYWYQQILGQGPKLLIQFQNNGVVDDSQLPKDRFSAERLKGVDSTLKIQPAKLEDSAVYLCASSSSNSPLHFGNGTRLTVT.

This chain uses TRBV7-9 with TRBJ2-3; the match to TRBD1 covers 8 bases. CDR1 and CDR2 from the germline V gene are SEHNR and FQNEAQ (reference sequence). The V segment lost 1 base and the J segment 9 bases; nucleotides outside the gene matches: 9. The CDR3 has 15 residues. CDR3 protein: CASSLGLTGGSTQYF. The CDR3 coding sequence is TGTGCCAGCAGCTTAGGACTCACAGGGGGGAGCACGCAGTATTTT.

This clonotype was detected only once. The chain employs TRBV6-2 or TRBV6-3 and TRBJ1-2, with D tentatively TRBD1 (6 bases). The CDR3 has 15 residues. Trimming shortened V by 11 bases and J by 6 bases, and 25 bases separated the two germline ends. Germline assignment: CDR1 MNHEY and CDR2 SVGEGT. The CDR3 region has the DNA TGTGCCCGCAACCTCGTGGCAGGGGCCGGCGATGGCTACACCTTC. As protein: CARNLVAGAGDGYTF.

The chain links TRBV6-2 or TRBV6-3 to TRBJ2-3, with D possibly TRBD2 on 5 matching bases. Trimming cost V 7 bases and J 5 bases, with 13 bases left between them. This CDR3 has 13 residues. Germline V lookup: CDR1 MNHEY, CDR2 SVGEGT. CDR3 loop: CASKGPGGDTQYF. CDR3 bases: TGTGCCAGCAAGGGCCCCGGAGGAGATACGCAGTATTTT.

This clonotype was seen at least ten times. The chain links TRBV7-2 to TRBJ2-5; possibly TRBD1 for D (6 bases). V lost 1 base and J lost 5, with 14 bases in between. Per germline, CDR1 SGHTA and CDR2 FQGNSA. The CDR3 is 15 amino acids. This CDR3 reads CASSLDVGAGETQYF. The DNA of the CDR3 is TGTGCCAGCAGCTTAGATGTGGGGGCGGGTGAGACCCAGTACTTC. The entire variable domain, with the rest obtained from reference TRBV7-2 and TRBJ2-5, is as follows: GAGVSQSPSNKVTEKGKDVELRCDPISGHTALYWYRQSLGQGLEFLIYFQGNSAPDKSGLPSDRFSAERTGGSVSTLTIQRTQQEDSAVYLCASSLDVGAGETQYFGPGTRLLVL.

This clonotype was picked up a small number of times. The CDR3 region is CASSLVGTGNYEQYF. CDR3 DNA sequence: TGTGCCAGCAGTCTAGTTGGGACAGGGAACTACGAGCAGTACTTC. The rearrangement links TRBV12-3 or TRBV12-4 to TRBJ2-7, with 9 bases lining up with TRBD1. V dropped 5 bases and J dropped 3; count of bases not matched to a gene: 8. CDR3 length: 15 residues.

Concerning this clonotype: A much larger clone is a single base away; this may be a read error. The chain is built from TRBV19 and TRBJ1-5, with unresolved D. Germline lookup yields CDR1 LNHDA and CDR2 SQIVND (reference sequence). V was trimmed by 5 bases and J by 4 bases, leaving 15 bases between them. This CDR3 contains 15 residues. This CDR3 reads CASSPDGNRNQPQHF. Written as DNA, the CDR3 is TGTGCCAGTAGTCCTGACGGTAATAGAAATCAGCCCCAGCATTTT.

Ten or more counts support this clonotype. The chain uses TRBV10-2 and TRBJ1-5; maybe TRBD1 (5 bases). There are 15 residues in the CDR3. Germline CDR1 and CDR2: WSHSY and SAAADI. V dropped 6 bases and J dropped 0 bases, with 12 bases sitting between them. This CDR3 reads CASSPDRYSNQPQHF. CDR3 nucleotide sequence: TGCGCCAGCAGCCCAGACAGATATAGCAATCAGCCCCAGCATTTT.

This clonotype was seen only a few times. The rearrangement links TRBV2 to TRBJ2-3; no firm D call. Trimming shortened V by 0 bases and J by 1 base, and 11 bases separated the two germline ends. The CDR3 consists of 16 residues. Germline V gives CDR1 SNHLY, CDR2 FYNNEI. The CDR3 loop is CASSEAPYSGTDTQYF. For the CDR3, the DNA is TGTGCCAGCAGTGAAGCGCCCTACTCGGGCACAGATACGCAGTATTTT.